Below, 13 T cell receptor beta chains from the same sample are listed, as sequenced in a study of blood T cell repertoires in COVID-19. Generated by immunoSEQ multiplex PCR, the TCRdb table keeps only in-frame clones and is missing some. The table has hundreds of thousands of clones, 75% to 90% seen once. Sequenced material: peripheral blood. Receptors originate from a woman between 45 and 60 years old who had recovered from COVID-19.

This clone was seen only a few times. The chain uses TRBV7-3 and TRBJ2-1; TRBD2 matches at 13 bases. The CDR3 contains 17 residues. Looked up from germline, CDR1 is SGHTA and CDR2 is FQGTGA. J lost 6 bases, V lost 2 bases, and 7 bases had no gene match. The CDR3 is CASSLYPGLAGVNEQFF. The CDR3 DNA is TGTGCCAGCAGCTTATACCCCGGACTAGCGGGAGTCAATGAGCAGTTCTTC.

The chain joins TRBV5-1 to TRBJ2-7, with TRBD1 identical over 9 bases. CDR3 length: 15 residues. Germline CDR1 reads SGHRS; CDR2 reads YFSETQ. With V trimmed by 3 bases and J by 2 bases, 6 bases remained unmatched. The chain's CDR3 is CASSSLDRGTYEQYF. The CDR3 DNA follows: TGCGCCAGCAGCTCGCTGGACAGGGGAACCTACGAGCAGTACTTC.

This chain joins TRBV5-1 and TRBJ2-1; 12 nucleotides match TRBD2. This CDR3 comprises 15 residues. The V segment lost 4 bases and the J segment 6 bases; nucleotides outside the gene matches: 5. In germline, CDR1 is SGHRS, CDR2 YFSETQ. As DNA, the CDR3 is TGCGCCAGCAGCCCTAGCGGGGGGGCCTCCAATGAGCAGTTCTTC. This encodes CASSPSGGASNEQFF.

V gene TRBV27 combines with J gene TRBJ1-1; TRBD1 is a possible D gene (5 bases). The CDR3 length is 14 residues. With 4 bases removed from V and 4 bases from J, the gap between germline ends came to 13 bases. Germline CDR1 reads MNHEY; CDR2 reads SMNVEV (reference sequence). CDR3 sequence reads: CASSSARVRTEAFF. The CDR3 DNA follows: TGTGCCAGCAGTTCCGCCAGGGTCCGCACTGAAGCTTTCTTT.

V gene TRBV28 combines with J gene TRBJ1-2; D ambiguous. The CDR3 contains 13 residues. V lost 5 bases and J 8 bases, leaving 15 bases between the germline ends. Germline V gives CDR1 MDHEN, CDR2 SYDVKM. The CDR3 loop is CASSPLGVYGYTF. CDR3 bases: TGTGCCAGCAGTCCCCTCGGAGTCTACGGCTACACCTTC.

The table lists this clone with a count of one. The genes are TRBV27 and TRBJ2-1; D perhaps matches TRBD2 (6 bases). V lost 6 bases and J 2 bases, leaving 23 bases between the germline ends. Per germline, CDR1 MNHEY and CDR2 SMNVEV (reference sequence). The CDR3 is made up of 18 amino acids. CDR3 sequence: CASSPIKPAGKTYNEQFF. The CDR3, as DNA: TGTGCCAGCAGCCCTATCAAACCAGCGGGTAAAACCTACAATGAGCAGTTCTTC.

The chain recombines TRBV28 with TRBJ1-2; 7 bases are shared with TRBD1. This CDR3 contains 14 residues. Germline lookup yields CDR1 MDHEN and CDR2 SYDVKM. Germline trimming cut 11 bases from V and 0 bases from J; bases unmatched to any gene: 9. The CDR3 bases are TGTGCCGTGGGACAGTCTTTCCCTAACTATGGCTACACCTTC. Translation gives CAVGQSFPNYGYTF.

V and J are TRBV7-2 and TRBJ1-1, with D perhaps TRBD1 (6 bases). This CDR3 comprises 16 residues. V lost 4 bases and J lost 2, with 17 bases in between. Germline assignment: CDR1 SGHTA and CDR2 FQGNSA. The CDR3 sequence: CASSSMDRSFNTEAFF. The CDR3 DNA reads TGTGCCAGCAGCTCCATGGACAGATCTTTTAACACTGAAGCTTTCTTT. Filled out from reference TRBV7-2 and TRBJ1-1, the complete variable domain reads GAGVSQSPSNKVTEKGKDVELRCDPISGHTALYWYRQSLGQGLEFLIYFQGNSAPDKSGLPSDRFSAERTGGSVSTLTIQRTQQEDSAVYLCASSSMDRSFNTEAFFGQGTRLTVV.

V gene TRBV18 combines with J gene TRBJ1-2, with TRBD1 identical over 7 bases. CDR1 is KGHSH, CDR2 LQKENI, per germline. Germline trimming cut 4 bases from V and 4 bases from J; bases unmatched to any gene: 3. The CDR3 sequence is 13 residues long. The CDR3 DNA reads TGTGCCAGCTCACGAGACAGGGCCTATGGCTACACCTTC. It codes for CASSRDRAYGYTF.

The chain uses TRBV19 and TRBJ2-7; D is possibly TRBD2 (5 bases). Trimming stripped 4 bases from V and 1 base from J, with 11 bases between. The CDR3 is 14 amino acids. CDR1 and CDR2 (germline): LNHDA, SQIVND (reference sequence). CDR3 DNA sequence: TGTGCCAGTAGTAAATCCCCGGGATCCTACGAGCAGTACTTC. It codes for CASSKSPGSYEQYF.

In nucleotides, the CDR3 is TGTGCCAGCACCCTGGACAGTGGAAACACCATATATTTT. Its protein product is CASTLDSGNTIYF. This chain links TRBV12-3 or TRBV12-4 with TRBJ1-3; D perhaps matches TRBD1 (6 bases). CDR3 length equals 13 residues. Trimming pared 7 bases from V and 3 bases from J, leaving 10 bases between.

This clone has just one count. The chain employs TRBV6-4 and TRBJ2-1, with 9 positions matching TRBD1. The CDR3 contains 15 residues. The germline V gene encodes CDR1 MRHNA and CDR2 SNTAGT. The V segment lost 3 bases and the J segment 7 bases; nucleotides outside the gene matches: 7. CDR3 sequence reads: CASSEGTGGGNEQFF. The DNA for the CDR3 is TGTGCCAGCAGTGAAGGAACAGGGGGCGGGAATGAGCAGTTCTTC.

V usage is TRBV28 and J usage is TRBJ1-1; no firm D call. V lost 1 base and J 3 bases, leaving 12 bases between the germline ends. The CDR3 runs to 15 residues. Germline assignment: CDR1 MDHEN and CDR2 SYDVKM. The CDR3 loop reads CASSLSTAQYTEAFF. The CDR3 region has the DNA TGTGCCAGCAGTTTATCGACGGCACAGTACACTGAAGCTTTCTTT.